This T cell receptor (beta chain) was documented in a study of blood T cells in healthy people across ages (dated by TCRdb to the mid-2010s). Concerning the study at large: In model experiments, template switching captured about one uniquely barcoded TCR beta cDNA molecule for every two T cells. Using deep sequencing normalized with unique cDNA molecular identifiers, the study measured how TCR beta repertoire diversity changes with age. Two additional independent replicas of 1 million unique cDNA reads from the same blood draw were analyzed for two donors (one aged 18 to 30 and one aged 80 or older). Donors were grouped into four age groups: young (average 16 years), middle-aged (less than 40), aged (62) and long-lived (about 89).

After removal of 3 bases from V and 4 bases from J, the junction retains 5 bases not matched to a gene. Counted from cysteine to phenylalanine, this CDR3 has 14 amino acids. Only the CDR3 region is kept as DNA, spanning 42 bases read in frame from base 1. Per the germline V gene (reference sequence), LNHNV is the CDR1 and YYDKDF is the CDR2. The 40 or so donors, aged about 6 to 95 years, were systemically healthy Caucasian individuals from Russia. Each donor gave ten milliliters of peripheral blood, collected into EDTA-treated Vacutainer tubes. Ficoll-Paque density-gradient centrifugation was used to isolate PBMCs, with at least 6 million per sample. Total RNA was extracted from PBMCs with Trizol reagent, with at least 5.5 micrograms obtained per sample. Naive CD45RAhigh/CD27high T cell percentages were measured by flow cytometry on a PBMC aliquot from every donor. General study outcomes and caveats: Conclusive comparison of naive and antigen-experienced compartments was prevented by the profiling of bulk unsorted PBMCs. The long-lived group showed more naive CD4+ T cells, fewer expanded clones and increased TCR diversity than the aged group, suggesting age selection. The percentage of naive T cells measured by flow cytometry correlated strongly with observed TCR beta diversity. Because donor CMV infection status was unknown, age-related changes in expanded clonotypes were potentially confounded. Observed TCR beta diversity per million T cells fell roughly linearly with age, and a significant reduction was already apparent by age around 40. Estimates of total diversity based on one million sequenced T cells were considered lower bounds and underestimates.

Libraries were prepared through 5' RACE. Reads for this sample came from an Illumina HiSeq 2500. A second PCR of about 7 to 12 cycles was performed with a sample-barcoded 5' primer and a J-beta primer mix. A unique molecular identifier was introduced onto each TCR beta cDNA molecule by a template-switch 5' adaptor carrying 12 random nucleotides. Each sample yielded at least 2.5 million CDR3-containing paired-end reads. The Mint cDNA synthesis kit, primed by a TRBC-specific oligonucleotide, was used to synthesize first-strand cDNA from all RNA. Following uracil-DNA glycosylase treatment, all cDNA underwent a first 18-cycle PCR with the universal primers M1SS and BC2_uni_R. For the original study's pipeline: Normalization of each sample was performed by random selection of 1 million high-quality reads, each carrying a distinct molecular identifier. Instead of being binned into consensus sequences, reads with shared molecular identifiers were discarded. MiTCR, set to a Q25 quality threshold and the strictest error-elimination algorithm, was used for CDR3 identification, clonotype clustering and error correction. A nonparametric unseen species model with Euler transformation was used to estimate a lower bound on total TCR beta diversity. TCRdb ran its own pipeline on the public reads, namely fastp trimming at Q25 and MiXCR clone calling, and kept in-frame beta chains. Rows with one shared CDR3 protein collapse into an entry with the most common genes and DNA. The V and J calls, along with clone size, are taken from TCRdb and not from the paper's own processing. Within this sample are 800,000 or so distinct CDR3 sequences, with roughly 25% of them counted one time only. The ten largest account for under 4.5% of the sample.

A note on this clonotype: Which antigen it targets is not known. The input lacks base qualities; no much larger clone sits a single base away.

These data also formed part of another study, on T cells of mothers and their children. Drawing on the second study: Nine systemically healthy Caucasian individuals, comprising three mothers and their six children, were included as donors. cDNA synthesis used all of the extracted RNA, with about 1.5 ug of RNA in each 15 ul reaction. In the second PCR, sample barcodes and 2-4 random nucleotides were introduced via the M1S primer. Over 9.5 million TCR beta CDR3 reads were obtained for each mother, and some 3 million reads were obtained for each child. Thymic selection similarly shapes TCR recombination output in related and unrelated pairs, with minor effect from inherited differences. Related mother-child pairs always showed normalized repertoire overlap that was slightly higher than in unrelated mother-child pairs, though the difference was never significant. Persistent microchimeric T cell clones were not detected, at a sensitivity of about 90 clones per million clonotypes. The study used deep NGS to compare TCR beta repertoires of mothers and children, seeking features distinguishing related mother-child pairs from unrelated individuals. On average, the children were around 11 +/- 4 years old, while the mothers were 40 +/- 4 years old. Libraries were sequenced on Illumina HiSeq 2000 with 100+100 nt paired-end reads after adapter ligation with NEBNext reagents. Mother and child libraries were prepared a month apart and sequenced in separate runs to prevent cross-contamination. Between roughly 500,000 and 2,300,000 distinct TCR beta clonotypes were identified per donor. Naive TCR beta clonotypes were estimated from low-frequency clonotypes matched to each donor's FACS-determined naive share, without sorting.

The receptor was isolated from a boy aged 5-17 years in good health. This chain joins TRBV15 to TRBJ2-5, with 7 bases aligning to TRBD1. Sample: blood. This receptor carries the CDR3 CATSRNRGPETQYF. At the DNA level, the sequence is TGTGCCACCAGCAGGAACAGGGGCCCAGAGACCCAGTACTTC.